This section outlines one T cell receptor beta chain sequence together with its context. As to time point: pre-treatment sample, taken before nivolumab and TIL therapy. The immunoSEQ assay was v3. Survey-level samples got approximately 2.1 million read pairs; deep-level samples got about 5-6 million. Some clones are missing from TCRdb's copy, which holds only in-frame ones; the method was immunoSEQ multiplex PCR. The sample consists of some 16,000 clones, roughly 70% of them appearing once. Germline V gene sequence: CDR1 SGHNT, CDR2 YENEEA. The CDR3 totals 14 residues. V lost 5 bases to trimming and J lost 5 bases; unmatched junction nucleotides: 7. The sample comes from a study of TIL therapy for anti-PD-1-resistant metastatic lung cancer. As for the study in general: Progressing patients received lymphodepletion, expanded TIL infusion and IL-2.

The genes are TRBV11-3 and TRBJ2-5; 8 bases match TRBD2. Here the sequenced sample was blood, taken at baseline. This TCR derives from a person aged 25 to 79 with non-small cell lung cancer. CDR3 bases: TGTGCCAGCAGCCCCGGGGGGGCTGACGAGACCCAGTACTTC. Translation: CASSPGGADETQYF.